The T cell receptor beta chain described here comes from a study of graft-versus-host responses after intestinal transplantation. On the study more broadly: Recipients were all induced with anti-thymocyte globulin, then given tacrolimus and steroids for two to three years.

This table comes from immunoSEQ multiplex PCR, and its TCRdb copy is limited to in-frame clones, with some not included. The sample lists some 41,000 clones, around 90% occurring once. A word on this clone: Antigen unknown.

V trimming: 3 bases; J trimming: 4 bases; junction bases outside the gene matches: 3. Germline V gene data show CDR1 as KGHSH and CDR2 as LQKENI. The CDR3 length is 14 residues. Findings and caveats of the study: When patients had graft-donor T cell macrochimerism, their allografts held high graft-versus-host to host-versus-graft clonal ratios. The authors found GvH clones in recipient marrow, some appearing first in ileum or blood.

Sequenced material: PBMCs, taken roughly 300 days after intestinal transplant. The V gene is TRBV18, the J gene TRBJ2-7; 10 bases map to TRBD2. The receptor was isolated from a human patient who received an intestinal transplant, so some T cells may come from the graft donor. The DNA of the CDR3 is TGTGCCAGCTCACCCGGGACTAGCGTATACGAGCAGTACTTC. Residues: CASSPGTSVYEQYF. The full variable domain, with the rest looked up from reference TRBV18 and TRBJ2-7, is NAGVMQNPRHLVRRRGQEARLRCSPMKGHSHVYWYRQLPEEGLKFMVYLQKENIIDESGMPKERFSAEFPKEGPSILRIQQVVRGDSAAYFCASSPGTSVYEQYFGPGTRLTVT.